These 20 T cell receptor beta chains were sequenced from one sample in a study of OX40 agonist ivuxolimab in advanced cancers. The library relied on the immunoSEQ multiplex PCR assay. TCRdb retrieved this table from immuneACCESS and kept in-frame rearrangements only. Not all clones are present; in checked studies, unresolved V genes account for under half, and no reason is known for the remainder. Within this sample are around 66,000 clones, with more than 65% of them counted one time only. The top ten hold about 4.1% of the sample. Sequencing was performed on CD4+ or CD8+ T cells sorted from blood, taken in a trial of the OX40 agonist ivuxolimab. Receptor source: an adult with an advanced solid tumor such as melanoma, head and neck, liver or kidney cancer.

The CDR3 spells CASSPDLAGGSTKNIQYF. The DNA for the CDR3 is TGTGCCAGCTCACCAGACCTAGCGGGGGGGTCTACCAAAAACATTCAGTACTTC. The chain has TRBV18 and TRBJ2-4; 12 bases fit TRBD2. The length of the CDR3 is 18 residues. Germline CDR1 reads KGHSH; CDR2 reads LQKENI. After removal of 2 bases from V and 2 bases from J, the junction contained 7 bases not matched to a gene.

The rearrangement uses TRBV7-9 and TRBJ2-2, with a weak D call TRBD1 (5 bases). The V gene lost 3 bases and the J gene lost 11 bases, with 16 bases spanning the gap. CDR1 is SEHNR and CDR2 is FQNEAQ in the germline V gene (reference sequence). The CDR3 covers 14 residues. The CDR3 spells CASSLRPPRAELFF. The CDR3 DNA reads TGTGCCAGCAGCTTGCGTCCCCCCAGGGCCGAGCTGTTTTTT.

This chain connects TRBV19 to TRBJ1-1; 8 nucleotides match TRBD1. Germline CDR1 is LNHDA and CDR2 is SQIVND (reference sequence). The CDR3 is 16 amino acids. V lost 4 bases to trimming and J lost 1 base; unmatched junction nucleotides: 8. CDR3 region: CASSTLDRAGNTEAFF. The DNA of the CDR3 is TGTGCCAGTAGTACCCTGGACAGGGCAGGGAACACTGAAGCTTTCTTT.

The chain links TRBV28 to TRBJ1-3; D is unclear. The germline V gene encodes CDR1 MDHEN and CDR2 SYDVKM. The CDR3 runs to 14 residues. V dropped 5 bases and J dropped 0 bases, with 8 bases sitting between them. CDR3 coding DNA: TGTGCCAGCAGTCCCCACGGCTCTGGAAACACCATATATTTT. Protein sequence: CASSPHGSGNTIYF.

The rearrangement links TRBV28 to TRBJ1-1; unclear D gene. Germline V gene data show CDR1 as MDHEN and CDR2 as SYDVKM. The V gene lost 8 bases and the J gene lost 3 bases, with 10 bases spanning the gap. The CDR3 loop spans 12 amino acids. CDR3 sequence (DNA): TGTGCCAGCTTTCGGGAGTACACTGAAGCTTTCTTT. It translates to CASFREYTEAFF.

V usage is TRBV6-5 and J usage is TRBJ1-5; D is perhaps TRBD1 (5 bases). Between the trimmed V and J ends, which lost 5 bases and 0 bases, there was a span of 8 bases. Germline assignment: CDR1 MNHEY and CDR2 SVGAGI. The CDR3 contains 14 residues. CDR3 loop: CASSPRDSNQPQHF. CDR3 bases: TGTGCCAGCAGTCCCAGGGATAGCAATCAGCCCCAGCATTTT.

The chain has TRBV10-3 and TRBJ2-1; D may match TRBD1 or TRBD2 (6 bases each). The V end lost 3 bases, the J end lost 6 bases, and 15 bases lay between the germline ends. This CDR3 has 15 residues. Looked up from germline, CDR1 is ENHRY and CDR2 is SYGVKD. DNA of the CDR3: TGTGCCATCAGTGACCGAGGGGGGACGTCCAATGAGCAGTTCTTC. Its protein product is CAISDRGGTSNEQFF.

J is TRBJ1-1 and V is TRBV20-1; D call uncertain. The germline V gene encodes CDR1 DFQATT and CDR2 SNEGSKA (reference sequence). The length of the CDR3 is 11 residues. V shed 3 bases and J shed 8 bases, with 10 bases lying between them. The CDR3 coding sequence is TGCAGTGCTAGGGGCCGGGAAGAAGCTTTCTTT. Translated, it gives CSARGREEAFF.

The chain carries TRBV11-2 and TRBJ2-2, with 9 nucleotides matching TRBD1. The trim removed 5 bases at V and 4 bases at J, leaving 5 bases unmatched. Germline CDR1 reads SGHAT; CDR2 reads FQNNGV. The CDR3 runs 15 residues. The DNA of the CDR3 is TGTGCCAGCAGCCAAAGGGACAGGGCCACCGGGGAGCTGTTTTTT. This sequence encodes CASSQRDRATGELFF.

The chain carries TRBV9 and TRBJ2-6; TRBD1 aligns across 8 bases. The V segment lost 3 bases and the J segment 2 bases; nucleotides outside the gene matches: 7. Germline V gene data show CDR1 as SGDLS and CDR2 as YYNGEE. The CDR3 is made up of 17 amino acids. As DNA, the CDR3 is TGTGCCAGCAGCGCAGGACAGGGTAGAGCTGGGGCCAACGTCCTGACTTTC. Protein: CASSAGQGRAGANVLTF.

The chain combines TRBV19 with TRBJ2-7; 7 bases fit TRBD2. There are 15 residues in the CDR3. Germline V gives CDR1 LNHDA, CDR2 SQIVND (reference sequence). V gave up 4 bases and J gave up 0 bases; unmatched junction bases: 6. The CDR3 sequence: CASSKGLAASYEQYF. The CDR3, as DNA: TGTGCCAGTAGTAAGGGGCTAGCGGCCTCCTACGAGCAGTACTTC.

This chain uses TRBV6-4 with TRBJ2-7; TRBD1 is a possible D gene (6 bases). The germline gives CDR1 MRHNA, CDR2 SNTAGT. Trimming left V 0 bases short and J 9 bases short, with 21 bases between. CDR3 length equals 16 residues. The CDR3, as DNA: TGTGCCAGCAGTGACTCGAGGAGGAGACAGGCCGCCGGGCAGTACTTC. Protein: CASSDSRRRQAAGQYF.

The chain combines TRBV6-6 with TRBJ1-1, with TRBD1 matching 7 bases. V was pared by 6 bases and J by 11 bases, with 9 bases of the junction left unmatched. CDR1 is MNHNY, CDR2 SVGAGI, per germline (reference sequence). The CDR3 loop spans 12 amino acids. CDR3 sequence reads: CASSEPDRTAFF. CDR3 coding DNA: TGTGCCAGCAGCGAACCGGACAGGACGGCTTTCTTT.

CDR3 sequence (DNA): TGTGCCAGCAGCGCGGGAGCAACTAATGAAAAACTGTTTTTT. This translates into CASSAGATNEKLFF. The chain links TRBV5-4 to TRBJ1-4; no clear D gene. V was shortened by 4 bases and J by 0 bases, with 7 bases between the two germline ends. From germline, CDR1 is SGHNT and CDR2 YYREEE (reference sequence). There are 14 residues in the CDR3.

The chain joins TRBV7-8 to TRBJ2-7; perhaps TRBD1 as D (8 bases). The CDR3 has 15 residues. Deletions cut 5 bases from V and 4 bases from J, with 18 bases between. CDR1 SGHVS and CDR2 FQNEAQ come from the germline V gene. The CDR3 here is CASSPRTGRGYEQYF. As DNA, the CDR3 is TGTGCCAGCAGCCCGCGGACAGGGAGGGGGTACGAGCAGTACTTC.

The chain has TRBV10-3 and TRBJ2-1, with D unresolved. The ends were cut back, 10 bases at V and 9 bases at J, with 13 bases in the middle. The CDR3 covers 11 residues. CDR1 ENHRY and CDR2 SYGVKD come from the germline V gene. CDR3 residues: CATSSVVEQFF. The DNA for the CDR3 is TGTGCCACCAGCAGCGTTGTTGAGCAGTTCTTC.

The chain employs TRBV21-1 and TRBJ1-6; TRBD1 is the table's D call, not checked against the DNA. TRBV21-1 is a pseudogene locus. This CDR3 contains 15 residues. CDR3 in DNA: TGTGCCAGCAGCAAAGAGAACAGGGAAAAATCACCCCTCCACTTT. This translates into CASSKENREKSPLHF.

The V call is TRBV7-9, the J call TRBJ1-2, with D possibly matching TRBD1 (6 bases). Germline CDR1 reads SEHNR; CDR2 reads FQNEAQ (reference sequence). The length of the CDR3 is 16 residues. Trimming left V 1 base short and J 4 bases short, with 16 bases between. The CDR3 is CASSLGDRTAFYGYTF. The CDR3 DNA follows: TGTGCCAGCAGCTTAGGGGACCGGACAGCTTTCTATGGCTACACCTTC.

This chain connects TRBV19 to TRBJ2-5; 8 nucleotides align to TRBD1. Germline loops: CDR1 LNHDA, CDR2 SQIVND (reference sequence). With V trimmed by 5 bases and J by 5 bases, 4 bases remained unmatched. This CDR3 is 13 amino acids long. The DNA for the CDR3 is TGTGCCAGTAGTCGGACAGGGATGGAGACCCAGTACTTC. Amino acid sequence: CASSRTGMETQYF. The variable domain in full, with the rest retrieved from reference TRBV19 and TRBJ2-5, is DGGITQSPKYLFRKEGQNVTLSCEQNLNHDAMYWYRQDPGQGLRLIYYSQIVNDFQKGDIAEGYSVSREKKESFPLTVTSAQKNPTAFYLCASSRTGMETQYFGPGTRLLVL.

This clone showed up just once. The gene calls are TRBV19 and TRBJ2-5; D not resolved. Germline loops: CDR1 LNHDA, CDR2 SQIVND (reference sequence). Trimming removed 4 bases from V and 1 base from J, with 7 bases in between. This CDR3 is built from 13 residues. The CDR3 spells CASSRGSQETQYF. CDR3 nucleotide sequence: TGTGCCAGTAGTAGAGGCTCCCAAGAGACCCAGTACTTC.